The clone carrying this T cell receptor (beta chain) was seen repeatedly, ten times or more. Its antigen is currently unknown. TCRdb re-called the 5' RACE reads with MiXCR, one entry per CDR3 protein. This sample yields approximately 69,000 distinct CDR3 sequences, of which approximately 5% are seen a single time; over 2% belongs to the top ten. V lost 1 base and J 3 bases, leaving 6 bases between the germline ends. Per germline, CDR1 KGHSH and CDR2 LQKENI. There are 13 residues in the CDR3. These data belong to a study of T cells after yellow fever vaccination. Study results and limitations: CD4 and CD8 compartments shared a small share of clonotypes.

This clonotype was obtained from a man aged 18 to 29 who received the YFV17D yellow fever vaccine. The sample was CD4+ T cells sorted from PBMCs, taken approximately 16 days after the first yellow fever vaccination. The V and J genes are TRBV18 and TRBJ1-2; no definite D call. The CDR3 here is CASSPRGDYGYTF. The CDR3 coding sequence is TGTGCCAGCTCACCACGGGGAGACTATGGCTACACCTTC.